This T cell receptor beta chain was sequenced in a study of cytomegalovirus exposure and HLA in healthy donors. The PCR had 60 Vbeta and 13 Jbeta primers. Sequencing was performed with immunoSEQ multiplex PCR; in TCRdb, only in-frame clones are kept and a portion is missing. Of some 150,000 clones in the sample, roughly 80% were seen once. V gave up 4 bases and J gave up 5 bases; unmatched junction bases: 4. The germline CDR1 and CDR2 sequences are LGHNA and YSLEER. This CDR3 is 14 amino acids long. This clone was seen a handful of times. The sequenced sample was PBMCs. The chain is built from TRBV4-3 and TRBJ1-3; 8 bases align to TRBD1. This clonotype originated in a boy aged 2 to 10 in good health and CMV-seronegative. The CDR3 protein is CASSLGTGRNTIYF. The CDR3 bases are TGCGCCAGCAGCCTAGGGACAGGTCGAAACACCATATATTTT.